One and the same sample provided the 27 T cell receptor beta chains below, sequenced in a study of identifying expanded T cells in peripheral blood. Libraries were prepared by immunoSEQ multiplex PCR; TCRdb keeps only in-frame clonotypes and omits some of them. The table lists more than 70,000 clones, approximately 86% of them singletons, with roughly 5.5% in the top ten. The sequenced sample consisted of blood. The receptors derive from a person between 18 and 75 years old in good health.

The V gene is TRBV5-6, the J gene TRBJ1-1, with unresolved D. The CDR3 is made up of 12 amino acids. V shed 8 bases and J shed 7 bases, with 15 bases lying between them. Germline V gene lookup returns CDR1 SGHDT and CDR2 YYEEEE. As DNA, the CDR3 is TGTGCCAGTTCACCCCCCTGGGGTGAAGCTTTCTTT. Its translation is CASSPPWGEAFF. The whole variable domain, remainder taken from reference TRBV5-6 and TRBJ1-1, is DAGVTQSPTHLIKTRGQQVTLRCSPKSGHDTVSWYQQALGQGPQFIFQYYEEEERQRGNFPDRFSGHQFPNYSSELNVNALLLGDSALYLCASSPPWGEAFFGQGTRLTVV.

V is TRBV7-2 and J is TRBJ1-5; 7 nucleotides agree with TRBD1. This CDR3 comprises 15 residues. The V and J ends lost 3 bases and 4 bases, in that order; junction bases with no gene match: 6. Looked up from germline, CDR1 is SGHTA and CDR2 is FQGNSA. Written as DNA, the CDR3 is TGTGCCAGCAGCTTGAGGGGGCTGGTTAATCAGCCCCAGCATTTT. Amino acid sequence: CASSLRGLVNQPQHF. Full variable domain (rest looked up from reference TRBV7-2 and TRBJ1-5): GAGVSQSPSNKVTEKGKDVELRCDPISGHTALYWYRQSLGQGLEFLIYFQGNSAPDKSGLPSDRFSAERTGGSVSTLTIQRTQQEDSAVYLCASSLRGLVNQPQHFGDGTRLSIL.

This chain joins TRBV11-3 and TRBJ1-1; no clear D gene. The CDR3 is 16 residues long. V was trimmed by 1 base and J by 5 bases, leaving 17 bases between them. Germline V gene lookup returns CDR1 SGHNT and CDR2 YENEEA. The CDR3 reads CASSLGQFGGGTEAFF. DNA of the CDR3: TGTGCCAGCAGCTTAGGTCAATTTGGTGGAGGGACTGAAGCTTTCTTT.

This clone was seen only a few times. The CDR3 DNA follows: TGTGCCAGTTCCACTCGGTCAGGGGTTAATTCACCCCTCCACTTT. Encoded protein: CASSTRSGVNSPLHF. This sequence joins TRBV19 and TRBJ1-6; TRBD1 might be the D (6 bases). The V gene's germline CDR1 is LNHDA and CDR2 SQIVND (reference sequence). The CDR3 has 15 amino acids. Trimming pared 8 bases from V and 6 bases from J, leaving 17 bases between.

The chain employs TRBV30 and TRBJ2-2; perhaps D is TRBD1 or TRBD2 (5 bases each). Germline-derived CDR1 and CDR2 are GTSNPN and SVGIG (reference sequence). The CDR3 sequence is 14 residues long. Trimming took 5 bases from V and 7 from J, leaving 17 bases between them. CDR3 sequence: CAWDRGLDDGELFF. As DNA, the CDR3 is TGTGCCTGGGACCGGGGCCTTGACGACGGGGAGCTGTTTTTT.

This chain uses TRBV7-2 with TRBJ1-4; 8 bases match TRBD1. Germline V gene data show CDR1 as SGHTA and CDR2 as FQGNSA. Trimming at V came to 1 base and at J to 10 bases, leaving 8 bases not matched to a gene. This CDR3 is built from 15 residues. The CDR3: CASSLGGRGRAKLFF. The CDR3 nucleotides are TGTGCCAGCAGCTTAGGTGGCAGGGGGCGGGCAAAACTGTTTTTT.

This CDR3 reads CASSPRQTMNYGYTF. CDR3 coding DNA: TGTGCCAGCAGCCCAAGACAGACGATGAACTATGGCTACACCTTC. V usage is TRBV7-9 and J usage is TRBJ1-2; D is possibly TRBD1 (5 bases). The CDR3 extends over 15 amino acids. V gave up 5 bases and J gave up 2 bases, with 15 bases separating them. The germline gives CDR1 SEHNR, CDR2 FQNEAQ (reference sequence).

This sequence joins TRBV30 and TRBJ2-1; 10 bases match TRBD1. Germline V lookup: CDR1 GTSNPN, CDR2 SVGIG (reference sequence). V lost 7 bases and J lost 7; bases outside the gene matches: 10. The CDR3 spans 14 residues. CDR3 sequence reads: CAFIDRGLLNEQFF. The DNA of the CDR3 is TGTGCCTTTATCGACAGGGGGCTTTTAAATGAGCAGTTCTTC.

The rearrangement uses TRBV7-6 and TRBJ2-5, with D unclear. Germline CDR1 reads SGHVS; CDR2 reads FNYEAQ. Trimming left V 0 bases short and J 10 bases short, with 9 bases between. The CDR3 covers 12 residues. CDR3 region: CASSLATAVQYF. In DNA, the CDR3 is TGTGCCAGCAGCTTAGCGACGGCCGTCCAGTACTTC.

This clone was seen a few times. CDR3 in amino acids: CASSGTGGTQPQHF. In nucleotides, the CDR3 is TGTGCCAGCAGTGGGACGGGGGGCACTCAGCCCCAGCATTTT. The V and J genes are TRBV2 and TRBJ1-5; D perhaps matches TRBD1 (6 bases). There are 14 residues in the CDR3. Trimming cost V 4 bases and J 6 bases, with 13 bases left between them. The germline V gene encodes CDR1 SNHLY and CDR2 FYNNEI.

The chain is built from TRBV4-1 and TRBJ2-6; possible D gene TRBD1, 6 bases. This CDR3 comprises 18 residues. The V end lost 10 bases, the J end lost 0 bases, and 22 bases lay between the germline ends. CDR1 and CDR2 from the germline V gene are MGHRA and YSYEKL. CDR3 amino acids: CATRSVTGPSSGANVLTF. The CDR3 nucleotides are TGCGCCACCAGGTCGGTGACAGGCCCCTCCTCTGGGGCCAACGTCCTGACTTTC.

The chain couples TRBV5-1 to TRBJ1-2; the D is unclear. Per germline, CDR1 SGHRS and CDR2 YFSETQ. The CDR3 extends over 15 amino acids. V was cut by 0 bases and J by 8 bases, with 17 bases left in between. The CDR3 nucleotides are TGCGCCAGCAGCTTGGCCACGGTTGGTTACGGGGGCTACACCTTC. The encoded protein is CASSLATVGYGGYTF.

This chain uses TRBV18 with TRBJ1-6; D remains ambiguous. Per the germline V gene, CDR1 is KGHSH and CDR2 is LQKENI. Trimming pared 5 bases from V and 9 bases from J, leaving 17 bases between. The CDR3 consists of 15 residues. The CDR3 here is CASSSAPLIGSPLHF. The CDR3 DNA sequence: TGTGCCAGCTCAAGCGCGCCCCTGATCGGTTCACCCCTCCACTTT. Full variable domain (outside the CDR3, taken from reference TRBV18 and TRBJ1-6): NAGVMQNPRHLVRRRGQEARLRCSPMKGHSHVYWYRQLPEEGLKFMVYLQKENIIDESGMPKERFSAEFPKEGPSILRIQQVVRGDSAAYFCASSSAPLIGSPLHFGNGTRLTVT.

The J gene is TRBJ2-7, the V gene TRBV11-3; D is unclear. The CDR3 has 11 residues. Germline V gene lookup returns CDR1 SGHNT and CDR2 YENEEA. Trimming took 2 bases from V and 3 from J, leaving 2 bases between them. The CDR3 sequence: CASSLIYEQYF. CDR3 DNA sequence: TGTGCCAGCAGCTTAATCTACGAGCAGTACTTC.

The table lists this clone with a few counts. The rearrangement uses TRBV4-3 and TRBJ2-1; no reliable D call. Per germline, CDR1 LGHNA and CDR2 YSLEER. V was clipped by 3 bases and J by 0 bases, with 9 bases between them. This CDR3 has 15 amino acids. The chain's CDR3 is CASSQGMSSYNEQFF. The CDR3 nucleotides read TGCGCCAGCAGCCAGGGAATGAGCTCCTACAATGAGCAGTTCTTC.

The genes are TRBV15 and TRBJ1-5; the D gene is possibly TRBD1 (5 bases). From germline, CDR1 is LNHNV and CDR2 YYDKDF (reference sequence). Trimming left V 1 base short and J 6 bases short, with 25 bases between. The CDR3 spans 19 residues. CDR3: CATSRVPRQGRWVAQPQHF. The DNA of the CDR3 is TGTGCCACCAGCAGAGTACCACGCCAGGGCAGGTGGGTAGCTCAGCCCCAGCATTTT.

This chain joins TRBV29-1 and TRBJ1-1; TRBD1 matches 7 bases. V gave up 6 bases and J gave up 0 bases; unmatched junction bases: 1. The CDR3 is 12 amino acids. Germline V gene lookup returns CDR1 SQVTM and CDR2 ANQGSEA. Here the CDR3 reads CSVGQLNTEAFF. DNA for the CDR3: TGCAGCGTGGGACAGCTGAACACTGAAGCTTTCTTT. Based on the CDR3 plus reference TRBV29-1 and TRBJ1-1, the full variable domain is SAVISQKPSRDICQRGTSLTIQCQVDSQVTMMFWYRQQPGQSLTLIATANQGSEATYESGFVIDKFPISRPNLTFSTLTVSNMSPEDSSIYLCSVGQLNTEAFFGQGTRLTVV.

The chain uses TRBV11-3 and TRBJ2-5; no definite D call. Germline V gene sequence: CDR1 SGHNT, CDR2 YENEEA. The CDR3 is 16 residues long. With 1 base removed from V and 1 base from J, the gap between germline ends came to 13 bases. The CDR3 spells CASSLGYAVGQETQYF. The DNA of the CDR3 is TGTGCCAGCAGCTTAGGGTACGCGGTTGGCCAAGAGACCCAGTACTTC.

This chain uses TRBV7-9 with TRBJ2-1; D call uncertain. CDR1 SEHNR and CDR2 FQNEAQ come from the germline V gene (reference sequence). The V gene lost 2 bases and the J gene lost 5 bases, with 7 bases spanning the gap. The CDR3 runs 13 residues. In DNA, the CDR3 is TGTGCCAGCAGCTTAATGCACAACAATGAGCAGTTCTTC. This translates into CASSLMHNNEQFF.

This chain joins TRBV2 and TRBJ1-2; D perhaps matches TRBD1 (5 bases). CDR1 and CDR2 (germline): SNHLY, FYNNEI. The CDR3 loop spans 16 amino acids. The V gene lost 7 bases and the J gene lost 4 bases, with 22 bases spanning the gap. The CDR3 here is CASILNLRGGIYGYTF. In DNA, the CDR3 is TGTGCCAGCATCTTGAATCTAAGGGGAGGGATCTATGGCTACACCTTC.

This clone has only a few counts. The rearrangement uses TRBV2 and TRBJ1-2; no firm D call. In germline, CDR1 is SNHLY, CDR2 FYNNEI. This CDR3 region has 15 residues. V dropped 7 bases and J dropped 8 bases, with 23 bases sitting between them. CDR3 amino acids: CASKKETSSTEGYTF. The CDR3 nucleotides are TGTGCCAGCAAAAAGGAGACTTCCTCTACTGAAGGCTACACCTTC.

This clone appeared a few times. This chain uses TRBV7-8 with TRBJ2-7; TRBD1 aligns across 8 bases. J gave up 2 bases and V 4 bases, and 7 bases lay outside the gene matches. This CDR3 comprises 15 residues. Germline V lookup: CDR1 SGHVS, CDR2 FQNEAQ. CDR3 in amino acids: CASSSGGQGPYEQYF. CDR3 sequence (DNA): TGTGCCAGCAGCTCGGGTGGACAGGGCCCCTACGAGCAGTACTTC.

V and J are TRBV11-2 and TRBJ1-2; a possible D gene is TRBD1 (5 bases). The length of the CDR3 is 17 residues. Germline CDR1 and CDR2: SGHAT and FQNNGV. V lost 5 bases and J 8 bases, leaving 27 bases between the germline ends. The CDR3 loop is CASSEKAQGDGRKGYTF. CDR3 in DNA: TGTGCCAGCAGCGAAAAGGCCCAGGGCGATGGCAGGAAAGGCTACACCTTC. The full variable domain, with the rest looked up from reference TRBV11-2 and TRBJ1-2, is EAGVAQSPRYKIIEKRQSVAFWCNPISGHATLYWYQQILGQGPKLLIQFQNNGVVDDSQLPKDRFSAERLKGVDSTLKIQPAKLEDSAVYLCASSEKAQGDGRKGYTFGSGTRLTVV.

This clone was detected once. This chain uses TRBV7-3 with TRBJ2-1, with D perhaps TRBD2 (6 bases). The V end lost 6 bases, the J end lost 8 bases, and 14 bases lay between the germline ends. The V gene's germline CDR1 is SGHTA and CDR2 FQGTGA. This CDR3 has 13 amino acids. The CDR3 spells CASSQARGYEQFF. CDR3 coding DNA: TGTGCCAGCAGTCAAGCCCGGGGGTATGAGCAGTTCTTC. The variable domain in full, completed from reference TRBV7-3 and TRBJ2-1, reads GAGVSQTPSNKVTEKGKYVELRCDPISGHTALYWYRQSLGQGPEFLIYFQGTGAADDSGLPNDRFFAVRPEGSVSTLKIQRTERGDSAVYLCASSQARGYEQFFGPGTRLTVL.

The chain joins TRBV21-1 to TRBJ2-1; the D call TRBD2 from the table was never checked on the DNA. TRBV21-1 is classified as a pseudogene. The CDR3 has 13 amino acids. The CDR3 reads CASNKRGGNEQFF. The CDR3 DNA follows: TGTGCCAGCAACAAGCGGGGGGGAAATGAGCAGTTCTTC.

This clone was observed once. The rearrangement uses TRBV6-5 and TRBJ1-1; D is unresolved. The germline CDR1 and CDR2 sequences are MNHEY and SVGAGI. Trimming stripped 2 bases from V and 5 bases from J, with 12 bases between. The CDR3 runs 14 residues. CDR3 loop: CASSYRPGETEAFF. The DNA of the CDR3 is TGTGCCAGCAGTTACCGACCCGGAGAAACTGAAGCTTTCTTT.

This sequence joins TRBV10-1 and TRBJ2-1, with a tentative D call TRBD2 (6 bases). Germline V gives CDR1 WNHNN, CDR2 SYGVQD (reference sequence). This CDR3 contains 16 residues. With 2 bases removed from V and 1 base from J, the gap between germline ends came to 12 bases. This chain's CDR3 is CASSERVGGSYNEQFF. The CDR3 bases are TGCGCCAGCAGTGAGAGGGTGGGGGGTTCCTACAATGAGCAGTTCTTC.